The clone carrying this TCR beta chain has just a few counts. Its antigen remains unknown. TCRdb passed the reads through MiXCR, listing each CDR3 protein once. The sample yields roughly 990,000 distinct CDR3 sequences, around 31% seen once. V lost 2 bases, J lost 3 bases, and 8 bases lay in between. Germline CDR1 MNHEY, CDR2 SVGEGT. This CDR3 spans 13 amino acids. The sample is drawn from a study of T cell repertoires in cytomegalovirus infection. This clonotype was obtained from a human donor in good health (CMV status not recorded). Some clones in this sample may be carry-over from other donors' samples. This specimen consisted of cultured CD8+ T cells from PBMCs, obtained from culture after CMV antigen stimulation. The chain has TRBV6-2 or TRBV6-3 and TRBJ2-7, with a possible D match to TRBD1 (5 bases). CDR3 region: CASSYGRDYEQYF. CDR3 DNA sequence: TGTGCCAGCAGTTACGGCAGGGACTACGAGCAGTACTTC.